This record concerns one T cell receptor beta chain sequence. This sample is part of a study of T cell responses to AZD1222 COVID-19 vaccine. V was cut by 4 bases and J by 8 bases, with 21 bases left in between. CDR1 and CDR2 (germline): SGHRS, YFSETQ. The CDR3 extends over 16 amino acids. The protocol was immunoSEQ multiplex PCR, while the TCRdb copy is restricted to in-frame clones and leaves out a portion. This table holds 120,000 to 150,000 clones, more than 85% found once. V and J are TRBV5-1 and TRBJ1-4, with D perhaps TRBD1 (6 bases). The TCR was taken from an adult in good health. The sample in question was peripheral blood, obtained on day 0 of AZD1222 vaccination. The CDR3 DNA is TGCGCCAGCAGCCCCGGGGGGGGCAGGGGAGGGGAAAAACTGTTTTTT. Residues: CASSPGGGRGGEKLFF.